The clone carrying this T cell receptor (beta chain) has at least ten counts. V was clipped by 3 bases and J by 0 bases, with 17 bases between them. The CDR3 has 18 residues. The germline V gene encodes CDR1 MNHEY and CDR2 SVGAGI. This entry is derived from a study of regulatory T cells in long-lasting Graves disease. Study details: Antithyroid drug exposure in newly diagnosed Graves' patients had lasted under 3 months.

Relying on iRepertoire HTBI primers and Arm-PCR of CDR3 regions, the team built TCR beta libraries. One entry per CDR3 protein results from TCRdb running MiXCR on the multiplex PCR reads. The sample has under 450,000 distinct CDR3 sequences, about 10% seen once. Described time point: newly diagnosed GD, antithyroid drugs for less than 3 months. Extracted PBMC RNA gave rise to the TCR library. Staff took 7.5 to 9.5 milliliters of peripheral blood and put it into EDTA tubes. A further study also used this sample, focusing on T cells in Graves' hyperthyroidism and ophthalmopathy. That report adds: Researchers ran a first-round RT-PCR on the TCR CDR3 using the HTBI primer set. Blood samples included most of the expanded thyroid clonotypes exceeding 0.001.

The sequence came from a woman aged 18 to 35 with Graves disease. The rearrangement links TRBV6-5 to TRBJ2-2; TRBD2 might be the D (6 bases). Source: peripheral blood mononuclear cells (PBMCs), taken at new diagnosis, from a patient treated with antithyroid drugs. The CDR3 DNA follows: TGTGCCAGCAGTTATAATCGTCGGGGGACCCCGAACACCGGGGAGCTGTTTTTT. This codes for CASSYNRRGTPNTGELFF.